These T cell receptor beta chains were read from a single sample in a study of MAIT cells during Salmonella Paratyphi A infection. TCRdb ran MiXCR on the 5' RACE reads and lists one entry per CDR3 protein. Among about 950 distinct CDR3 sequences, about 20% were seen once, and the ten largest hold around 42%. The sequenced sample was MAIT cells from blood, obtained at the middle sampling point of the challenge study. Source of these receptors: a person between 18 and 69 years old who was deliberately infected with Salmonella Paratyphi A in a paratyphoid fever challenge study. The CDR3 runs from the conserved cysteine through the conserved F or W. The D gene is left open where the match is weak. Rows may omit the clone size; those that give it use once, few, many or a size class.

V: TRBV20-1; J: TRBJ2-3; size: -; D: -; CDR3: CSARGASWEESTDTQYF; DNA: TGCAGTGCCCGGGGGGCTAGCTGGGAGGAGAGCACAGATACGCAGTATTTT
V: TRBV4-3; J: TRBJ2-5; size: few; D: TRBD1; CDR3: CASSQGQGDQETQYF; DNA: TGCGCCAGCAGCCAAGGTCAGGGGGACCAAGAGACCCAGTACTTC
V: TRBV4-3; J: TRBJ2-1; size: -; D: -; CDR3: CASSQESSTTYNEQFF; DNA: TGCGCCAGCAGCCAGGAAAGCAGTACTACCTACAATGAGCAGTTCTTC
V: TRBV20-1; J: TRBJ1-1; size: hyperexpanded; D: TRBD1; CDR3: CRLDRADTEAFF; DNA: TGCAGGTTGGACAGGGCTGACACTGAAGCTTTCTTT
V: TRBV29-1; J: TRBJ1-6; size: few; D: -; CDR3: CSVGTESSPLHF; DNA: TGCAGCGTTGGTACAGAAAGTTCACCCCTCCACTTT
V: TRBV15; J: TRBJ2-1; size: medium-sized; D: -; CDR3: CATSPRGATYNEQFF; DNA: TGTGCCACCAGCCCCCGGGGGGCCACCTACAATGAGCAGTTCTTC
V: TRBV15; J: TRBJ2-3; size: medium-sized; D: TRBD1; CDR3: CATSRLDRATPDTQYF; DNA: TGTGCCACCAGCAGATTGGACAGGGCGACCCCAGATACGCAGTATTTT
V: TRBV4-3; J: TRBJ2-3; size: -; D: TRBD2; CDR3: CASSLAGGPTDTQYF; DNA: TGCGCCAGCAGCTTAGCGGGGGGGCCGACAGATACGCAGTATTTT
V: TRBV3-1; J: TRBJ1-5; size: few; D: -; CDR3: CASSQDWGKQPQHF; DNA: TGTGCCAGCAGCCAAGATTGGGGAAAACAGCCCCAGCATTTT
V: TRBV6-2/TRBV6-3; J: TRBJ2-2; size: -; D: TRBD2; CDR3: CASSYTREAGELFF; DNA: TGTGCCAGCAGTTACACCCGGGAGGCCGGGGAGCTGTTTTTT
V: TRBV20-1; J: TRBJ2-7; size: -; D: TRBD1; CDR3: CSIGDRDEQYF; DNA: TGCAGCATAGGGGACAGGGACGAGCAGTACTTC
V: TRBV15; J: TRBJ2-3; size: -; D: TRBD2; CDR3: CATLAGAYSTDTQYF; DNA: TGTGCCACCTTAGCGGGGGCCTATAGCACAGATACGCAGTATTTT
V: TRBV20-1; J: TRBJ1-1; size: -; D: -; CDR3: CSARESDINTEAFF; DNA: TGCAGTGCTAGAGAATCTGACATCAACACTGAAGCTTTCTTT
V: TRBV15; J: TRBJ2-1; size: few; D: -; CDR3: CATSRDPAGSSYNEQFF; DNA: TGTGCCACCAGCAGAGATCCCGCGGGGAGCTCCTACAATGAGCAGTTCTTC
V: TRBV20-1; J: TRBJ2-5; size: medium-sized; D: TRBD2; CDR3: CSVKTGTSIFETQYF; DNA: TGCAGTGTCAAAACCGGGACTAGCATTTTCGAGACCCAGTACTTC
V: TRBV6-1; J: TRBJ2-5; size: -; D: TRBD2; CDR3: CASSEVGGGQETQYF; DNA: TGTGCCAGCAGTGAAGTCGGCGGGGGGCAAGAGACCCAGTACTTC
V: TRBV4-3; J: TRBJ2-6; size: medium-sized; D: -; CDR3: CASSQDGTTGANVLTF; DNA: TGCGCCAGCAGCCAAGATGGGACAACTGGGGCCAACGTCCTGACTTTC